The subject of this entry is one T cell receptor (beta chain). In its sample, this clonotype was seen once. Its binding antigen is unknown. No per-base quality is available; no much larger clone lies one base away. A single read counts as weak evidence. The germline V gene encodes CDR1 MGHDK and CDR2 SYGVNS. Unmatched junction bases come to 6, with V trimmed by 6 bases and J by 3 bases. The cysteine opens and the phenylalanine closes a CDR3 of 14 amino acids. The retained sequence is limited to the CDR3, 42 bases, with the frame set at the first base. The sample is drawn from a study of identical twins' blood T cells (dated by TCRdb to the early 2010s). Background on the whole study: The approximately 12 libraries, six for the alpha chain and six for the beta chain, together yielded some 50 million Illumina reads. The study compared TCR alpha and beta chain repertoires of three pairs of monozygous twins using next-generation sequencing to assess genetic influence on repertoire formation.

Study-wide conclusions, independent of this receptor: V gene usage, even among non-selected out-of-frame TCRbeta clonotypes, was reported to be markedly more similar within twin pairs than between unrelated donors. The study stated that the proposed role of the TCRalpha J segment in MHC recognition during thymic selection needs to be validated by independent studies. Among the most abundant TCRbeta clonotypes, every donor shared more CDR3 sequences with her own twin than with unrelated donors. How many CDR3 clonotypes two donors shared depended mainly on the product of their cloneset sizes, and the twins did not clearly stray from this trend. Because the twins were raised together, environmental influences could not be ruled out as an explanation for the similarity between twins.

The library was prepared using 5' RACE. The run used an Illumina Genome Analyzer IIx. To prepare the RNA-based TCR cDNA libraries, a previously described protocol was followed, with several modifications. To prevent cross-contamination, barcodes specific to each sample were added to both ends of every TCR cDNA library during cDNA synthesis and amplification. In the original analysis: Each individual had between about 100,000 and nearly 550,000 identified clonotypes, and each library contained roughly 2 to 3.6 million CDR3-containing reads. Reads carrying improper barcode index combinations were removed, after which the MiTCR software was used to build a cloneset for each library. MiTCR filtered or rescued low-quality reads and corrected PCR and sequencing errors when assembling CDR3 clonotypes. Artificial out-of-frame clonotypes were removed by being mapped to in-frame sequences, with one indel in the CDR3 allowed. Similarity of V and J gene usage between donors was measured as Jensen-Shannon divergence divided by mean entropy. Through fastp at Q25 and MiXCR, TCRdb rebuilt clones from the public reads, retaining in-frame beta chains. Under each unique CDR3 protein, matching rows form one entry showing the most common genes and DNA. These V and J calls are TCRdb output, not the study's own analysis. The sample yields 350,000 to 400,000 distinct CDR3 sequences; over 25% were counted once. The top ten clones comprise around 5.6% of the sample.

Donors were six healthy women forming three monozygous twin pairs. All three twin pairs had been raised together and were thought likely to have encountered the same vaccines and infectious agents. TCR cDNA libraries were prepared from RNA that had been isolated from peripheral blood mononuclear cells. The chain is made from TRBV25-1 and TRBJ1-2; TRBD1 agrees with 8 junctional bases. The TCR originated in a woman aged 18 to 49 in good health. Sequenced input: PBMCs. For the CDR3, the sequence is CASRGMDRDYGYTF. The DNA sequence follows: TGTGCCAGCAGGGGGATGGACAGGGACTATGGCTACACCTTC.